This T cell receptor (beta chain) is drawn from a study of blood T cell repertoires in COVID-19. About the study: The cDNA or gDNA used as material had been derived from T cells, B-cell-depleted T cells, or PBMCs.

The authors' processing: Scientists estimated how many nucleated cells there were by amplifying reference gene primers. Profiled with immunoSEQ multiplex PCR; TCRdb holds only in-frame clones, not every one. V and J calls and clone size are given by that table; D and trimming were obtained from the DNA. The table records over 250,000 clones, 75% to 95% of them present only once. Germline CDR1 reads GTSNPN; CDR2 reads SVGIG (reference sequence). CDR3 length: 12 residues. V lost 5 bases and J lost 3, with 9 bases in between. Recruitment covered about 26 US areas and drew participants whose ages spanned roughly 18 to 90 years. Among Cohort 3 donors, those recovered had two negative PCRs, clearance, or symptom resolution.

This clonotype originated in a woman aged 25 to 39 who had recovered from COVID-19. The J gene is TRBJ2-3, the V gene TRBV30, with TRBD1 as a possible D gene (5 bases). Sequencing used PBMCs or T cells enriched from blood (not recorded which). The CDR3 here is CAWGAWTDTQYF. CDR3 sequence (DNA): TGTGCCTGGGGGGCTTGGACAGATACGCAGTATTTT.